The 15 T cell receptor beta chains below were found in one sample sequenced in a study of cytomegalovirus exposure and HLA in healthy donors. The PCR made use of 60 Vbeta and 13 Jbeta primers. The repertoire was sequenced with immunoSEQ multiplex PCR; TCRdb's copy has only in-frame clones and lacks some. Of roughly 180,000 clones detected, roughly 75% appear once; the ten largest clones hold 1.5% to 2%. Sequenced sample: PBMCs. The receptors were sampled from a woman younger than 45 in good health and CMV-seronegative.

The rearrangement uses TRBV19 and TRBJ1-2, with 8 bases aligning to TRBD1. Germline CDR1 reads LNHDA; CDR2 reads SQIVND (reference sequence). This CDR3 comprises 16 residues. V lost 6 bases, J lost 8 bases, and 17 bases stayed unmatched. The CDR3, as DNA: TGTGCCAGTAGACGGACCGTGAGGACAGGGAAGGAAGGCTACACCTTC. This encodes CASRRTVRTGKEGYTF. The entire variable domain, with the rest obtained from reference TRBV19 and TRBJ1-2, is as follows: DGGITQSPKYLFRKEGQNVTLSCEQNLNHDAMYWYRQDPGQGLRLIYYSQIVNDFQKGDIAEGYSVSREKKESFPLTVTSAQKNPTAFYLCASRRTVRTGKEGYTFGSGTRLTVV.

The V call is TRBV30, the J call TRBJ1-1, with 8 bases aligning to TRBD1. The junction had 4 bases not matched to a gene; V was cut back by 3 bases and J by 1 base. Germline CDR1 is GTSNPN and CDR2 is SVGIG (reference sequence). CDR3 size: 14 residues. CDR3 sequence: CAWRTGTGNTEAFF. DNA of the CDR3: TGTGCCTGGAGAACCGGGACAGGGAACACTGAAGCTTTCTTT.

This clone was picked up one time. V gene TRBV28 combines with J gene TRBJ2-6, with 8 bases lining up with TRBD1. Germline lookup yields CDR1 MDHEN and CDR2 SYDVKM. The CDR3 is 15 residues long. The V segment lost 6 bases and the J segment 1 base; nucleotides outside the gene matches: 2. This chain's CDR3 is CASRTGVSGANVLTF. In DNA form, the CDR3 reads TGTGCCAGCAGGACAGGGGTATCTGGGGCCAACGTCCTGACTTTC.

The V gene is TRBV7-2, the J gene TRBJ1-6; D ambiguous. The CDR3 is 15 amino acids. The V gene's germline CDR1 is SGHTA and CDR2 FQGNSA. Deletions cut 4 bases from V and 8 bases from J, with 15 bases between. CDR3 in amino acids: CASSSRSDWYSPLHF. DNA for the CDR3: TGTGCCAGCAGCTCCCGAAGTGACTGGTATTCACCCCTCCACTTT.

Details on this clone: Other DNA sequences in this specimen translate into the identical CDR3. The gene calls are TRBV2 and TRBJ2-3; 8 positions match TRBD2. From germline, CDR1 is SNHLY and CDR2 FYNNEI. Trimming took 3 bases from V and 1 from J; bases not matched to a gene: 3. The CDR3 has 15 amino acids. The CDR3 bases are TGTGCCAGCAGTGACGGGGGGGTAGGCACAGATACGCAGTATTTT. Protein sequence: CASSDGGVGTDTQYF.

V is TRBV15 and J is TRBJ1-4; a weak D match, TRBD1 (5 bases). Germline V gene sequence: CDR1 LNHNV, CDR2 YYDKDF (reference sequence). With 0 bases removed from V and 8 bases from J, the gap between germline ends came to 22 bases. The CDR3 has 18 residues. DNA of the CDR3: TGTGCCACCAGCAGAGATAATCAGGGCCAGTTCTATCCCGAAAAACTGTTTTTT. The encoded protein is CATSRDNQGQFYPEKLFF.

This chain links TRBV23-1 with TRBJ2-7; D remains ambiguous. TRBV23-1 is marked as an open reading frame, function uncertain. This CDR3 spans 14 amino acids. The V and J ends lost 4 bases and 3 bases respectively, with 13 bases between them. The CDR3 DNA sequence: TGCGCCAGCAGTCGTCAGCAGCCAGGCTACGAGCAGTACTTC. Residues: CASSRQQPGYEQYF.

This chain uses TRBV27 with TRBJ2-7, with 8 bases matching TRBD1. The length of the CDR3 is 14 residues. With 5 bases clipped from V and 4 bases from J, the junction kept 7 bases outside the gene matches. Per the germline V gene, CDR1 is MNHEY and CDR2 is SMNVEV (reference sequence). In DNA form, the CDR3 reads TGTGCCAGCAGTGCCGGGACAGGTGCTTACGAGCAGTACTTC. Translation: CASSAGTGAYEQYF.

This clone was picked up one time. The rearrangement links TRBV21-1 to TRBJ2-7; whether TRBD2, the table's D call, matches the DNA was not checked. TRBV21-1 counts as a pseudogene. The CDR3 spans 15 residues. This chain's CDR3 is CASSSSPTATYEQYF. In DNA, the CDR3 is TGTGCCAGCAGCTCTTCCCCGACTGCTACCTACGAGCAGTACTTC.

The chain has TRBV4-3 and TRBJ1-6, with D perhaps matching TRBD1 (6 bases). The germline V and J ends were trimmed by 0 bases and 9 bases, with 18 bases remaining between them. Germline CDR1 reads LGHNA; CDR2 reads YSLEER. There are 17 residues in the CDR3. The CDR3 reads CASSQDHRQDGFSPLHF. In DNA, the CDR3 is TGCGCCAGCAGCCAAGACCATAGACAGGACGGGTTTTCACCCCTCCACTTT.

The chain couples TRBV15 to TRBJ1-4; D is perhaps TRBD1 (5 bases). Germline-derived CDR1 and CDR2 are LNHNV and YYDKDF (reference sequence). V gave up 1 base and J gave up 5 bases, with 14 bases separating them. The length of the CDR3 is 16 residues. The CDR3 bases are TGTGCCACCAGCAGAGCCTCAGGGAGGGGAAATGAAAAACTGTTTTTT. Encoded protein: CATSRASGRGNEKLFF.

The gene calls are TRBV6-5 and TRBJ1-6; D is possibly TRBD1 (6 bases). The V gene's germline CDR1 is MNHEY and CDR2 SVGAGI. The CDR3 covers 15 residues. The germline V and J ends were trimmed by 4 bases and 6 bases, with 13 bases remaining between them. The CDR3 loop reads CASSSDRTVNSPLHF. The CDR3 DNA is TGTGCCAGCAGTTCCGACCGGACAGTTAATTCACCCCTCCACTTT.

This chain joins TRBV29-1 and TRBJ1-1; D gene ambiguous. V dropped 1 base and J dropped 5 bases, with 11 bases sitting between them. Germline CDR1 is SQVTM and CDR2 is ANQGSEA. The CDR3 covers 13 residues. The CDR3 bases are TGCAGCGTTGAAGCTAACCCCCTGACTGAAGCTTTCTTT. It yields the protein CSVEANPLTEAFF.

This clone showed up just a few times. The chain links TRBV10-2 to TRBJ1-5, with D maybe TRBD1 (5 bases). The V gene lost 1 base and the J gene lost 8 bases, with 18 bases spanning the gap. Germline loops: CDR1 WSHSY, CDR2 SAAADI. CDR3 length: 16 residues. CDR3 residues: CASSELGGGSSEPQHF. In DNA, the CDR3 is TGCGCCAGCAGTGAGTTGGGTGGGGGGTCGAGCGAGCCCCAGCATTTT.

The chain is built from TRBV6-1 and TRBJ1-6; TRBD1 matches at 11 bases. The germline V gene has CDR1 MNHNS and CDR2 SASEGT. Losses at the gene ends were 7 bases for V and 7 bases for J; bases not matched to a gene: 6. This CDR3 is built from 15 residues. The CDR3 protein is CASINRDRGNSPLHF. The CDR3 DNA is TGTGCCAGCATAAACCGGGACAGGGGGAATTCACCCCTCCACTTT.